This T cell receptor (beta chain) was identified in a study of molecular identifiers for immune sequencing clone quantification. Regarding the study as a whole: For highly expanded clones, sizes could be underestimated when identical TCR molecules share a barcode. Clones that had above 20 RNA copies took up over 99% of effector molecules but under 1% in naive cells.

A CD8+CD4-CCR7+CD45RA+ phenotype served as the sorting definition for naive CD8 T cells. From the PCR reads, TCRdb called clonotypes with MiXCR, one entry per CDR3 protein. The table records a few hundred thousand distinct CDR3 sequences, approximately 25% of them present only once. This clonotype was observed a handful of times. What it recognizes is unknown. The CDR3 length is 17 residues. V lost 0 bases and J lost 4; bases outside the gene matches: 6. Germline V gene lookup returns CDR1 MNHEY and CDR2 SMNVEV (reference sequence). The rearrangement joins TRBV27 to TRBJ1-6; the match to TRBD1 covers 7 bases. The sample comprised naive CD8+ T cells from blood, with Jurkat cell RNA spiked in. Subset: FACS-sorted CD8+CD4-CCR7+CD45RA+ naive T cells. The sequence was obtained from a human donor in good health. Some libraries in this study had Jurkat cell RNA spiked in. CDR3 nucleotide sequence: TGTGCCAGCAGTTTATCGCTGCGGGACAGTTATAATTCACCCCTCCACTTT. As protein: CASSLSLRDSYNSPLHF.